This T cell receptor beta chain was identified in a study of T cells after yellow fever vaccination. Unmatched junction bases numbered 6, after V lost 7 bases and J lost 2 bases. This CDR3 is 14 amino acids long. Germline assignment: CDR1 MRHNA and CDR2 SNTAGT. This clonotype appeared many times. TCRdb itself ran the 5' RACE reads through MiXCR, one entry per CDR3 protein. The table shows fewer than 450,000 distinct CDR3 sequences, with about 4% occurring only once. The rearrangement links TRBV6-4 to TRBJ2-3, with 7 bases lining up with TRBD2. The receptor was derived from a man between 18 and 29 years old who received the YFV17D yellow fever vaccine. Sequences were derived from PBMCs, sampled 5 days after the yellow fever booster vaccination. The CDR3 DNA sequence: TGTGCCAGCAAACGGGGGGAACACACAGATACGCAGTATTTT. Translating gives CASKRGEHTDTQYF.